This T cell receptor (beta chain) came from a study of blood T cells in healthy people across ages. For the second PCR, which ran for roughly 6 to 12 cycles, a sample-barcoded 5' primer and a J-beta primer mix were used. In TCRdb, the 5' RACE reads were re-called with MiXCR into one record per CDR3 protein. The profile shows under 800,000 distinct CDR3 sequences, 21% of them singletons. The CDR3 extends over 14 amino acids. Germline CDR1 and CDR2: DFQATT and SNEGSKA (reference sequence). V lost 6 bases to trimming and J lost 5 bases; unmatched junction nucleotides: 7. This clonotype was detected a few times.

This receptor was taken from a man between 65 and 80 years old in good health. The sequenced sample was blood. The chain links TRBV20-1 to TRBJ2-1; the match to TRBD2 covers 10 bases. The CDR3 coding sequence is TGCAGTGCCCCGGGACTAGCGTCTGACAATGAGCAGTTCTTC. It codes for CSAPGLASDNEQFF.